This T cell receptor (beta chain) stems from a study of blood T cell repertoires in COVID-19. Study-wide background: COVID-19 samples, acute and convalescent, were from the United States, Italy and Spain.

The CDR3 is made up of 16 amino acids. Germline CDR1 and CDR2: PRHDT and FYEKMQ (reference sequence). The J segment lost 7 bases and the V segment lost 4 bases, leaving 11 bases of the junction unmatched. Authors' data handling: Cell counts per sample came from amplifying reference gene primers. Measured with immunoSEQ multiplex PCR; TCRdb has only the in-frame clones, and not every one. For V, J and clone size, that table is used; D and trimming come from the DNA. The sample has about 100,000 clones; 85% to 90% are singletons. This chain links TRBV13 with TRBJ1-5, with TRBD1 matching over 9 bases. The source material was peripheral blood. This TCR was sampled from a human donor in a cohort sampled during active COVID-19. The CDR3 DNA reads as TGTGCCAGCAGCTCATCACAGGGGGCCCCGGGACAGCCCCAGCATTTT. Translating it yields CASSSSQGAPGQPQHF.